The subject of this entry is one T cell receptor beta chain. This entry belongs to a study of Graves' ophthalmopathy and Graves' hyperthyroidism. V gave up 8 bases and J gave up 7 bases, with 20 bases separating them. The CDR3 length is 15 residues. Germline V CDR1 and CDR2: MNHNS, SASEGT. Using RNA transcripts, the TCR beta CDR3 regions were amplified. Amplification began with first-round RT-PCR using HTBI primers, then second-round multiplex PCR was performed. TCRdb processed the multiplex PCR reads anew with MiXCR; each CDR3 protein has one entry. The table records hundreds of thousands of distinct CDR3 sequences, about a fifth of them present only once.

Material: peripheral blood. This clonotype was sampled from a woman aged 18-29 years with stable Graves' hyperthyroidism. Some clones in this sample may be carry-over from other donors' samples. The V call is TRBV6-1, the J call TRBJ2-2; D unresolved. CDR3 sequence (DNA): TGTGCCAGCGGGCTCCGGGCTGCCCCATACGGGGAGCTGTTTTTT. It codes for CASGLRAAPYGELFF.